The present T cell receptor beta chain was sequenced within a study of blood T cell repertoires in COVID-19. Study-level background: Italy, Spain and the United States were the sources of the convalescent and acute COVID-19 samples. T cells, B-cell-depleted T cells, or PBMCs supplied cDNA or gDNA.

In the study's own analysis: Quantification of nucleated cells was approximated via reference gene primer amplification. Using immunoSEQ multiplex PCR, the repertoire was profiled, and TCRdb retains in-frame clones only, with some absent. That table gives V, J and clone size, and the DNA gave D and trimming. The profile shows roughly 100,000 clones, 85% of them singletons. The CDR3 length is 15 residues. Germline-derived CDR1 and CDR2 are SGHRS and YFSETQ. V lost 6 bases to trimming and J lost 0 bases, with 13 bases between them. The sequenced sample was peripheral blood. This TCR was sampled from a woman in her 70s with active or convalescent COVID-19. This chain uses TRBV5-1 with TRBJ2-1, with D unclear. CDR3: CASTSDTSSYNEQFF. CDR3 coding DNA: TGCGCCAGCACCTCCGACACCAGCTCCTACAATGAGCAGTTCTTC.